This T cell receptor beta chain was captured by sequencing in a study of cytomegalovirus exposure and HLA in healthy donors. Trimming at V came to 1 base and at J to 7 bases, leaving 5 bases not matched to a gene. CDR1 MNHNS and CDR2 SASEGT come from the germline V gene. CDR3 length: 15 amino acids. 60 Vbeta and 13 Jbeta primers were used in PCR. Measured with immunoSEQ multiplex PCR; TCRdb has only the in-frame clones, and not every one. This table holds roughly 77,000 clones, about 9.4% found once. This clone was detected a few times. This TCR was sampled from a man aged 60 to 69 in good health and CMV-seropositive. The chain joins TRBV6-1 to TRBJ2-1, with 9 bases identical to TRBD2. Sample: PBMCs. Here the CDR3 DNA reads TGTGCCAGCAGTGAAGGAGCGGGGGGATCAAATGAGCAGTTCTTC. Translation gives CASSEGAGGSNEQFF.